This T cell receptor beta chain stems from a study of T-cell reconstitution after alpha-beta-depleted transplantation in children. Notes on the study in general: From surviving recipient T cells and thymic progenitors came the high day-60 TCRbeta diversity observed in some patients.

Concerning this clonotype: Its antigen remains unknown.

Germline assignment: CDR1 SGHRS and CDR2 YFSETQ. CDR3 size: 16 residues. Construction of the TCRbeta library involved unique molecular identifiers. TCRdb fed the PCR reads into MiXCR, producing one record per CDR3 protein. The sample lists some 830,000 distinct CDR3 sequences, around 15% occurring once. The chain recombines TRBV5-1 with TRBJ2-7; D gene uncertain. Matching the DNA end better, TRBJ2-1 makes the J call doubtful. The sequence came from a male patient under 18 who had a stem cell transplant for acute lymphoblastic leukemia, so the T cells may come from the graft donor. The sequencing used PBMCs, mostly from graft donor cells, collected 360 days after TCRalphabeta/CD19-depleted stem cell transplant. For the CDR3, the DNA is TGCGCCAGCAGCTTAATAACACTGACCGACTCCTACGAGCAGTTCTTC. Its protein product is CASSLITLTDSYEQFF.